Listed below are T cell receptor beta chains from one sample, sequenced in a study of preoperative IRX-2 immunotherapy in early breast cancer. This table comes from immunoSEQ multiplex PCR, and its TCRdb copy is limited to in-frame clones, with some not included. The sample lists about 98,000 clones, roughly 88% occurring once. Material: tumor tissue, obtained after IRX-2 immunotherapy. These receptors originate from a human donor with breast cancer. Both conserved end residues are part of each CDR3. The D gene is left open where the match is weak. The listing skips clone size in some rows; elsewhere it reads once, few, many or a size class.

clone_size: NA
d_call: TRBD2
j_call: TRBJ2-3
v_call: TRBV28
cdr3_aa: CASRLAVQDTQYF
cdr3_nt: TGTGCCAGCAGACTAGCGGTCCAAGATACGCAGTATTTT

clone_size: NA
d_call: TRBD2
j_call: TRBJ2-5
v_call: TRBV5-1
cdr3_aa: CASSWTSGRVRETQYF
cdr3_nt: TGCGCCAGCAGCTGGACTAGCGGGAGGGTAAGAGAGACCCAGTACTTC

clone_size: NA
d_call: NA
j_call: TRBJ1-2
v_call: TRBV6-7
cdr3_aa: CASARRESYTF
cdr3_nt: TGTGCCAGCGCGAGAAGGGAGAGCTACACCTTC

clone_size: NA
d_call: TRBD2
j_call: TRBJ2-1
v_call: TRBV5-1
cdr3_aa: CASSQTSGSYNEQFF
cdr3_nt: TGCGCCAGCAGTCAAACTAGCGGGAGTTACAATGAGCAGTTCTTC

clone_size: NA
d_call: NA
j_call: TRBJ1-2
v_call: TRBV19
cdr3_aa: CASTSDRYYGYTF
cdr3_nt: TGTGCCAGTACTTCCGACAGGTACTATGGCTACACCTTC

clone_size: once
d_call: NA
j_call: TRBJ1-2
v_call: TRBV22-1
cdr3_aa: CASWGQGVYANYGYTF
cdr3_nt: TGTGCCAGCTGGGGGCAGGGGGTATACGCTAACTATGGCTACACCTTC

clone_size: NA
d_call: TRBD1
j_call: TRBJ1-1
v_call: TRBV29-1
cdr3_aa: CSVVRTGVERNTEAFF
cdr3_nt: TGCAGCGTTGTCCGGACAGGCGTTGAGAGGAACACTGAAGCTTTCTTT

clone_size: NA
d_call: NA
j_call: TRBJ2-3
v_call: TRBV11-1
cdr3_aa: CASSLGARADTQYF
cdr3_nt: TGTGCCAGCAGCCTGGGGGCTCGCGCGGATACGCAGTATTTT

clone_size: NA
d_call: NA
j_call: TRBJ1-5
v_call: TRBV28
cdr3_aa: CASSLIAGAGKPQHF
cdr3_nt: TGTGCCAGCAGTTTAATAGCGGGGGCAGGTAAGCCCCAGCATTTT

clone_size: NA
d_call: TRBD1
j_call: TRBJ2-7
v_call: TRBV5-1
cdr3_aa: CASSLFGQDGGEQYF
cdr3_nt: TGCGCCAGCAGTTTATTCGGACAGGATGGCGGGGAGCAGTACTTC

clone_size: once
d_call: NA
j_call: TRBJ1-2
v_call: TRBV28
cdr3_aa: CASSFSRVNYGYTF
cdr3_nt: TGTGCCAGCAGTTTTTCACGGGTAAACTATGGCTACACCTTC

clone_size: NA
d_call: NA
j_call: TRBJ1-6
v_call: TRBV14
cdr3_aa: CASSPTGRDSPLHF
cdr3_nt: TGTGCCAGCAGCCCGACAGGACGGGATTCACCCCTCCACTTT

clone_size: once
d_call: TRBD1
j_call: TRBJ2-5
v_call: TRBV5-1
cdr3_aa: CASTNFGTGVWWGETQYF
cdr3_nt: TGCGCCAGCACAAACTTCGGGACAGGGGTTTGGTGGGGGGAGACCCAGTACTTC

clone_size: NA
d_call: TRBD1
j_call: TRBJ2-2
v_call: TRBV6-8
cdr3_aa: CASTRGHGELFF
cdr3_nt: TGTGCCAGCACGAGGGGGCACGGGGAGCTGTTTTTT

clone_size: NA
d_call: TRBD1
j_call: TRBJ2-5
v_call: TRBV18
cdr3_aa: CASSPPRGDSDGETQYF
cdr3_nt: TGTGCCAGCTCACCTCCTAGAGGGGACAGCGACGGGGAGACCCAGTACTTC

clone_size: NA
d_call: NA
j_call: TRBJ1-3
v_call: TRBV5-1
cdr3_aa: CASSFDSGPGNTIYF
cdr3_nt: TGCGCCAGCAGCTTTGACTCAGGGCCAGGAAACACCATATATTTT

clone_size: NA
d_call: TRBD1
j_call: TRBJ2-2
v_call: TRBV28
cdr3_aa: CASRLQGATGELFF
cdr3_nt: TGTGCCAGCAGGTTACAGGGGGCCACCGGGGAGCTGTTTTTT

clone_size: NA
d_call: NA
j_call: TRBJ2-7
v_call: TRBV28
cdr3_aa: CASNGGQLYEQYF
cdr3_nt: TGTGCCAGCAACGGTGGACAGCTTTACGAGCAGTACTTC

clone_size: NA
d_call: NA
j_call: TRBJ1-3
v_call: TRBV5-1
cdr3_aa: CASSLGVSGNTIYF
cdr3_nt: TGCGCCAGCAGCTTGGGAGTCTCTGGAAACACCATATATTTT

clone_size: NA
d_call: TRBD2
j_call: TRBJ2-1
v_call: TRBV10-1
cdr3_aa: CASSPGWSGGDDEQFF
cdr3_nt: TGCGCCAGCAGTCCAGGCTGGAGCGGGGGGGACGATGAGCAGTTCTTC

clone_size: NA
d_call: NA
j_call: TRBJ1-6
v_call: TRBV6-8
cdr3_aa: CAISGGITDNSPLHF
cdr3_nt: TGTGCCATCAGTGGTGGGATAACCGATAATTCACCCCTCCACTTT

clone_size: NA
d_call: TRBD1
j_call: TRBJ1-2
v_call: TRBV15
cdr3_aa: CATSRDWTGNYGYTF
cdr3_nt: TGTGCCACCAGCAGAGATTGGACAGGGAACTATGGCTACACCTTC

clone_size: NA
d_call: NA
j_call: TRBJ1-2
v_call: TRBV10-1
cdr3_aa: CASSEHKGYGYTF
cdr3_nt: TGCGCCAGCAGTGAACATAAAGGATATGGCTACACCTTC

clone_size: few
d_call: NA
j_call: TRBJ1-4
v_call: TRBV19
cdr3_aa: CASSIDGEHGEKLFF
cdr3_nt: TGTGCCAGTAGTATAGATGGGGAACACGGTGAAAAACTGTTTTTT

clone_size: NA
d_call: TRBD1
j_call: TRBJ1-1
v_call: TRBV5-1
cdr3_aa: CASSLGDRYTEAFF
cdr3_nt: TGCGCCAGCAGCTTGGGGGACAGGTACACTGAAGCTTTCTTT

clone_size: NA
d_call: NA
j_call: TRBJ2-7
v_call: TRBV14
cdr3_aa: CASSPQGLSYEQYF
cdr3_nt: TGTGCCAGCAGCCCACAGGGTCTTAGCTACGAGCAGTACTTC

clone_size: NA
d_call: TRBD1
j_call: TRBJ2-1
v_call: TRBV18
cdr3_aa: CASSAGTGYSEQFF
cdr3_nt: TGTGCCAGCTCAGCCGGGACAGGCTATTCTGAGCAGTTCTTC

clone_size: NA
d_call: TRBD1
j_call: TRBJ1-2
v_call: TRBV28
cdr3_aa: CASSMTGIYGYTF
cdr3_nt: TGTGCCAGCAGCATGACAGGGATATACGGCTACACCTTC

clone_size: NA
d_call: TRBD2
j_call: TRBJ2-3
v_call: TRBV11-3
cdr3_aa: CASSSMTSGSETQYF
cdr3_nt: TGTGCCAGCAGCTCCATGACTAGCGGGAGTGAAACGCAGTATTTT

clone_size: NA
d_call: NA
j_call: TRBJ1-5
v_call: TRBV19
cdr3_aa: CASRYDAGAGNQPQHF
cdr3_nt: TGTGCCAGTAGGTACGACGCAGGGGCTGGGAATCAGCCCCAGCATTTT

clone_size: NA
d_call: TRBD2
j_call: TRBJ2-2
v_call: TRBV7-1
cdr3_aa: CASSPQRERTGELFF
cdr3_nt: TGTGCCAGCAGTCCCCAGCGGGAGCGCACCGGGGAGCTGTTTTTT

clone_size: NA
d_call: TRBD2
j_call: TRBJ2-1
v_call: TRBV15
cdr3_aa: CATSRTAGNSYNEQFF
cdr3_nt: TGTGCCACCAGCAGAACAGCGGGGAACTCCTACAATGAGCAGTTCTTC

clone_size: NA
d_call: TRBD1
j_call: TRBJ1-1
v_call: TRBV15
cdr3_aa: CATSRDGRGRGTGTTEAFF
cdr3_nt: TGTGCCACCAGCAGAGATGGTCGGGGGAGGGGGACAGGGACCACTGAAGCTTTCTTT

clone_size: NA
d_call: NA
j_call: TRBJ2-1
v_call: TRBV6-8
cdr3_aa: CASSSIRLVGYNEQFF
cdr3_nt: TGTGCCAGCAGTTCCATCCGCCTGGTAGGCTACAATGAGCAGTTCTTC

clone_size: NA
d_call: NA
j_call: TRBJ2-7
v_call: TRBV22-1
cdr3_aa: CAISEKGLASHEQYF
cdr3_nt: TGTGCCATCAGTGAGAAGGGACTAGCTAGCCACGAGCAGTACTTC

clone_size: few
d_call: TRBD1
j_call: TRBJ1-1
v_call: TRBV7-7
cdr3_aa: CASSSQGANTEAFF
cdr3_nt: TGTGCCAGCAGCTCCCAGGGGGCAAACACTGAAGCTTTCTTT

clone_size: NA
d_call: NA
j_call: TRBJ1-2
v_call: TRBV28
cdr3_aa: CASRQQVDVYGYTF
cdr3_nt: TGTGCCAGCAGACAACAGGTCGACGTCTATGGCTACACCTTC

clone_size: few
d_call: NA
j_call: TRBJ1-3
v_call: TRBV18
cdr3_aa: CASSPPTVTGNTIYF
cdr3_nt: TGTGCCAGCTCACCACCGACAGTAACTGGAAACACCATATATTTT

clone_size: NA
d_call: NA
j_call: TRBJ1-4
v_call: TRBV5-1
cdr3_aa: CASSLDREGEKLFF
cdr3_nt: TGCGCCAGCAGCTTGGACAGGGAGGGAGAAAAACTGTTTTTT

clone_size: NA
d_call: TRBD2
j_call: TRBJ2-3
v_call: TRBV5-1
cdr3_aa: CASLREAGHTDTQYF
cdr3_nt: TGCGCCAGCTTGCGGGAAGCGGGGCACACAGATACGCAGTATTTT

clone_size: NA
d_call: NA
j_call: TRBJ1-6
v_call: TRBV6-8
cdr3_aa: CASSYSSTGSSYNSPLHF
cdr3_nt: TGTGCCAGCAGTTACTCGAGTACGGGGAGCTCCTATAATTCACCCCTCCACTTT

clone_size: NA
d_call: TRBD1
j_call: TRBJ1-3
v_call: TRBV5-1
cdr3_aa: CASSLRTGAPGNTIYF
cdr3_nt: TGCGCCAGCAGCTTAAGGACAGGGGCGCCTGGAAACACCATATATTTT